This TCR beta chain was identified in a study of T cells in Graves' hyperthyroidism and ophthalmopathy. Ophthalmopathy patients all had a Clinical Activity Score of at least 3, a NOSPECS grade of at least 4 and disease under 3 months old. Diagnostic decisions used clinical symptoms, serum thyroxine and TRAb, thyroid ultrasound and orbital computed tomography. Findings and caveats of the study: Blood also contained most expanded thyroid clonotypes above 0.001.

Amplified TCR beta CDR3 regions derived from RNA transcripts. Primed by the HTBI set, a first-round RT-PCR was run on the TCR CDR3. TCRdb fed the multiplex PCR reads into MiXCR, producing one record per CDR3 protein. The table lists over 350,000 distinct CDR3 sequences, roughly 14% of them singletons. V was cut by 4 bases and J by 5 bases, with 9 bases left in between. Germline CDR1 is LGHDT and CDR2 is YNNKEL (reference sequence). The CDR3 is made up of 12 amino acids. This clonotype was observed at least ten times. Its antigen remains unidentified. The rearrangement uses TRBV3-1 and TRBJ2-7; no firm D call. The sequenced material came from blood. The receptor's source is a man younger than 35 with Graves' ophthalmopathy. CDR3 coding DNA: TGTGCCAGCAGCCGGTCCTCAAACGAGCAGTACTTC. This gives the protein CASSRSSNEQYF.